A single sample gave rise to the 21 T cell receptor beta chains below, sequenced in a study of Tregs in tolerant kidney transplant recipients (dated by TCRdb to about 2019). Receptors were amplified or captured by the immunoSEQ multiplex PCR assay. TCRdb retrieved this table from immuneACCESS and kept in-frame rearrangements only. Not all clones are present; in checked studies, unresolved V genes account for under half, and no reason is known for the remainder. In this sample the table shows some 70,000 clones, roughly 89% of which occur a single time. Roughly 11% of the sample rests with the top ten. According to the study, the label for this sample's time point signals: blood sample drawn before combined kidney and bone marrow transplant. This specimen was CD8+ T cells from blood, taken before the transplant. Receptors originate from a human donor who received a combined kidney and bone marrow transplant.

This clone has a single count. This sequence joins TRBV11-1 and TRBJ1-2; the match to TRBD1 covers 7 bases. V lost 1 base, J lost 1 base, and 6 bases stayed unmatched. In germline, CDR1 is SGHAT, CDR2 FQDESV (reference sequence). The CDR3 spans 16 residues. CDR3 DNA: TGTGCCAGCAGCTTAGATTCCGGGACAGTTAACTATGGCTACACCTTC. Translated: CASSLDSGTVNYGYTF.

This chain uses TRBV5-1 with TRBJ2-7; D gene ambiguous. V was shortened by 0 bases and J by 3 bases, with 16 bases between the two germline ends. The germline V gene has CDR1 SGHRS and CDR2 YFSETQ. The CDR3 loop spans 16 amino acids. Here the CDR3 DNA reads TGCGCCAGCAGCTTGGGCACCCGAACAGAATTCTACGAGCAGTACTTC. Translation: CASSLGTRTEFYEQYF.

This rearrangement joins TRBV28 to TRBJ2-3; D gene unclear. This CDR3 is built from 13 residues. The V and J ends lost 6 bases and 3 bases respectively, with 10 bases between them. In germline, CDR1 is MDHEN, CDR2 SYDVKM. Here the CDR3 DNA reads TGTGCCAGCAGGCGGCCGAGAACAGATACGCAGTATTTT. Translated, it gives CASRRPRTDTQYF.

The V gene is TRBV14, the J gene TRBJ2-7, with TRBD2 identical over 8 bases. The CDR3 extends over 16 amino acids. After removal of 0 bases from V and 2 bases from J, the junction contained 6 bases not matched to a gene. Germline V gene data show CDR1 as SGHDN and CDR2 as FVKESK. CDR3 nucleotides: TGTGCCAGCAGCCAAGATCGGAATAGCGGGACCTACGAGCAGTACTTC. Translated: CASSQDRNSGTYEQYF. The full variable domain, with the rest looked up from reference TRBV14 and TRBJ2-7, is EAGVTQFPSHSVIEKGQTVTLRCDPISGHDNLYWYRRVMGKEIKFLLHFVKESKQDESGMPNNRFLAERTGGTYSTLKVQPAELEDSGVYFCASSQDRNSGTYEQYFGPGTRLTVT.

V and J are TRBV7-6 and TRBJ1-1; TRBD1 matches 10 bases. The CDR3 is 17 amino acids. Germline loops: CDR1 SGHVS, CDR2 FNYEAQ. V shed 0 bases, J shed 0 bases, and the junction held 4 bases outside the gene matches. This CDR3 is CASSLAGTGVMNTEAFF. In DNA, the CDR3 is TGTGCCAGCAGCTTAGCCGGGACAGGGGTCATGAACACTGAAGCTTTCTTT.

The J gene is TRBJ2-5, the V gene TRBV7-6, with TRBD2 matching 8 bases. Unmatched junction bases numbered 17, after V lost 0 bases and J lost 2 bases. The CDR3 extends over 20 amino acids. Germline CDR1 SGHVS, CDR2 FNYEAQ. The CDR3 bases are TGTGCCAGCAGCTTAGCGCTGCGGGAGGAGGTGATCGGTGATCAAGAGACCCAGTACTTC. Translation gives CASSLALREEVIGDQETQYF. The full variable domain, its missing parts supplied by reference TRBV7-6 and TRBJ2-5, is GAGVSQSPRYKVTKRGQDVALRCDPISGHVSLYWYRQALGQGPEFLTYFNYEAQQDKSGLPNDRFSAERPEGSISTLTIQRTEQRDSAMYRCASSLALREEVIGDQETQYFGPGTRLLVL.

The rearrangement uses TRBV6-1 and TRBJ2-3; possibly TRBD1 for D (6 bases). The CDR3 consists of 15 residues. Germline V gene data show CDR1 as MNHNS and CDR2 as SASEGT. V dropped 2 bases and J dropped 2 bases, with 11 bases sitting between them. The CDR3 bases are TGTGCCAGCAGTGAACTGGGACACTACACAGATACGCAGTATTTT. Its translation: CASSELGHYTDTQYF.

This clone has just one count. The chain employs TRBV4-3 and TRBJ2-5; TRBD2 agrees at 9 bases. TRBJ2-7 matches the DNA end more closely, so the J call is doubtful. The germline V gene has CDR1 LGHNA and CDR2 YSLEER. CDR3 size: 16 residues. This CDR3 reads CASSQDTSGRSYEQYF. CDR3 in DNA: TGCGCCAGCAGCCAAGATACTAGCGGGCGATCCTACGAGCAGTACTTC.

The J gene is TRBJ2-6, the V gene TRBV19; TRBD2 matches at 8 bases. This CDR3 region has 17 residues. Unmatched junction bases numbered 8, after V lost 3 bases and J lost 4 bases. Germline assignment: CDR1 LNHDA and CDR2 SQIVND (reference sequence). The DNA for the CDR3 is TGTGCCAGTAGTATCGGGACTAGGGGGACAGGGGCCAACGTCCTGACTTTC. This codes for CASSIGTRGTGANVLTF.

The chain joins TRBV19 to TRBJ2-1; 12 nucleotides align to TRBD2. With 3 bases clipped from V and 2 bases from J, the junction kept 14 bases outside the gene matches. Looked up from germline, CDR1 is LNHDA and CDR2 is SQIVND (reference sequence). CDR3 length: 20 amino acids. Here the CDR3 DNA reads TGTGCCAGTAGTATTAGGACTAGCGGGATCCAGGAGGACCCCTACAATGAGCAGTTCTTC. This translates into CASSIRTSGIQEDPYNEQFF. The whole variable domain, remainder taken from reference TRBV19 and TRBJ2-1, is DGGITQSPKYLFRKEGQNVTLSCEQNLNHDAMYWYRQDPGQGLRLIYYSQIVNDFQKGDIAEGYSVSREKKESFPLTVTSAQKNPTAFYLCASSIRTSGIQEDPYNEQFFGPGTRLTVL.

The chain is built from TRBV5-6 and TRBJ2-3; 9 nucleotides match TRBD2. Germline loops: CDR1 SGHDT, CDR2 YYEEEE. The CDR3 has 15 residues. Germline trimming cut 4 bases from V and 4 bases from J; bases unmatched to any gene: 7. The CDR3 spells CASSLSGSRADTQYF. The CDR3 DNA reads TGTGCCAGCAGCCTTAGCGGGAGTAGGGCAGATACGCAGTATTTT.

The J gene is TRBJ2-1, the V gene TRBV7-9, with 11 bases identical to TRBD2. The CDR3 runs to 17 residues. V gave up 4 bases and J gave up 0 bases; unmatched junction bases: 5. Germline lookup yields CDR1 SEHNR and CDR2 FQNEAQ (reference sequence). The CDR3 DNA reads TGTGCCAGCAGCTCACGACTAGCGGGGCACTCCTACAATGAGCAGTTCTTC. Residues: CASSSRLAGHSYNEQFF.

The chain carries TRBV4-1 and TRBJ2-3, with a possible D match to TRBD2 (6 bases). Trimming cost V 5 bases and J 6 bases, with 15 bases left between them. The CDR3 consists of 14 residues. Looked up from germline, CDR1 is MGHRA and CDR2 is YSYEKL. The CDR3 region is CASSSNGGSDTQYF. CDR3 bases: TGCGCCAGCAGCTCCAACGGGGGAAGTGATACGCAGTATTTT.

The rearrangement links TRBV4-3 to TRBJ1-5; tentative D call: TRBD1 (5 bases). The ends were cut back, 0 bases at V and 6 bases at J, with 15 bases in the middle. There are 16 residues in the CDR3. Germline CDR1 LGHNA, CDR2 YSLEER. CDR3 amino acids: CASSQDRGTGGQPQHF. The CDR3 DNA reads TGCGCCAGCAGCCAAGATCGGGGCACCGGGGGTCAGCCCCAGCATTTT.

The chain couples TRBV27 to TRBJ2-5, with 7 bases aligning to TRBD1. The end of the DNA aligns better with TRBJ2-7, so the J call may be wrong. This CDR3 is 12 amino acids long. The germline gives CDR1 MNHEY, CDR2 SMNVEV (reference sequence). The CDR3 here is CASGTDSYEQYF. CDR3 sequence (DNA): TGTGCCAGTGGGACAGATTCCTACGAGCAGTACTTC.

The gene calls are TRBV9 and TRBJ2-7, with a weak D call TRBD1 (6 bases). This CDR3 spans 13 amino acids. Germline-derived CDR1 and CDR2 are SGDLS and YYNGEE. V lost 4 bases and J 5 bases, leaving 13 bases between the germline ends. The CDR3 DNA follows: TGTGCCAGCAGCCCCGGGACACGGGACGAGCAGTACTTC. This sequence encodes CASSPGTRDEQYF. The whole variable domain, filled in from reference TRBV9 and TRBJ2-7, reads DSGVTQTPKHLITATGQRVTLRCSPRSGDLSVYWYQQSLDQGLQFLIQYYNGEERAKGNILERFSAQQFPDLHSELNLSSLELGDSALYFCASSPGTRDEQYFGPGTRLTVT.

The chain links TRBV9 to TRBJ2-1; D call uncertain. CDR1 is SGDLS, CDR2 YYNGEE, per germline. The length of the CDR3 is 12 residues. The germline V and J ends were trimmed by 0 bases and 7 bases, with 5 bases remaining between them. CDR3 in DNA: TGTGCCAGCAGCGTAGCGGAGAATGAGCAGTTCTTC. This gives the protein CASSVAENEQFF. Combining the CDR3 with reference TRBV9 and TRBJ2-1 gives the whole variable domain DSGVTQTPKHLITATGQRVTLRCSPRSGDLSVYWYQQSLDQGLQFLIQYYNGEERAKGNILERFSAQQFPDLHSELNLSSLELGDSALYFCASSVAENEQFFGPGTRLTVL.

The chain couples TRBV2 to TRBJ1-5; no definite D call. V lost 1 base, J lost 0 bases, and 16 bases lay in between. This CDR3 spans 18 amino acids. The germline V gene encodes CDR1 SNHLY and CDR2 FYNNEI. CDR3 bases: TGTGCCAGCAGTGAAGACCCACCCTCCACCTATAGCAATCAGCCCCAGCATTTT. Its protein is CASSEDPPSTYSNQPQHF.

The genes are TRBV9 and TRBJ1-1; weak D call: TRBD1 (6 bases). The length of the CDR3 is 14 residues. CDR1 and CDR2 (germline): SGDLS, YYNGEE. V was trimmed by 2 bases and J by 0 bases, leaving 8 bases between them. The CDR3 loop is CASSVDSLNTEAFF. As DNA, the CDR3 is TGTGCCAGCAGCGTGGACAGCCTGAACACTGAAGCTTTCTTT.

The chain is built from TRBV27 and TRBJ2-1; D unresolved. Per the germline V gene, CDR1 is MNHEY and CDR2 is SMNVEV (reference sequence). V was trimmed by 0 bases and J by 10 bases, leaving 7 bases between them. The CDR3 has 12 amino acids. DNA for the CDR3: TGTGCCAGCAGTTTATCTCCCTTAGAGCAGTTCTTC. Translated: CASSLSPLEQFF.

This clone occurred a few times. The chain is built from TRBV28 and TRBJ2-3; the D gene is possibly TRBD1 (6 bases). The germline V and J ends were trimmed by 5 bases and 2 bases, with 14 bases remaining between them. This CDR3 is 15 amino acids long. Germline lookup yields CDR1 MDHEN and CDR2 SYDVKM. The CDR3 is CASSLTGLDTDTQYF. CDR3 coding DNA: TGTGCCAGCAGTCTTACAGGGCTGGACACAGATACGCAGTATTTT.